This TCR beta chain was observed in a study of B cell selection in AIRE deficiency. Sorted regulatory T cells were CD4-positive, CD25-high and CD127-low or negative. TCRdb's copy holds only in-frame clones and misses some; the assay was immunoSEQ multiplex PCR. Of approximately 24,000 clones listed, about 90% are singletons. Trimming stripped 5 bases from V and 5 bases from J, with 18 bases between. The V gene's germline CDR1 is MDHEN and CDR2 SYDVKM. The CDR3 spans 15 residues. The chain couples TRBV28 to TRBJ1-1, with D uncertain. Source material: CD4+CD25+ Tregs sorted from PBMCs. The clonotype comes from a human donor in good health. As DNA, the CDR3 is TGTGCCAGCAGTGCCCCTTCTACTCGAGGGACTGAAGCTTTCTTT. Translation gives CASSAPSTRGTEAFF.